This T cell receptor (beta chain) was retrieved from a study of T cell responses to AZD1222 COVID-19 vaccine (dated by TCRdb to the early 2020s). For the study in its entirety: TCR sequencing was performed for 230 to 250 trial participants, of whom some 200 were given two doses of AZD1222 and around 26 were given two doses of MenACWY control vaccine. Enrollment into the trials was organized by age into subgroups of 18-55, 56-69 and 70-plus years, and those subgroups contained around 150, 28 and 57 TCR-sequenced participants, respectively.

The CDR3 regions of human TCRbeta chains were analyzed by immunosequencing. In the source study's methods: TCRs in the repertoires were matched against a reference library of SARS-CoV-2-specific TCRs that had been generated with the MIRA antigen-specificity platform. Breadth meant the fraction of unique TCRs that were SARS-CoV-2-associated, whereas depth meant the fraction of total T cells that were SARS-CoV-2-associated. Using the MIRA data, each spike-specific TCR was assigned both to the spike region to which the TCR was reactive and to a CD4 or CD8 class. Log10-transformed breadth and depth values were compared by one-way ANOVA with Sidak's multiple comparisons tests. TCRdb holds this immuneACCESS table with in-frame rearrangements only. Some clones are missing; in checked studies, unresolved V genes explain under half, and the rest has no known cause. The D gene and trimming were derived from the DNA, and the V and J assignments and clone size from that table. The sample table lists more than 150,000 clones, 80% to 90% of them with a count of one. Together, the top ten hold 8% to 10% of the sample.

This sample's time point label indicates: about 28 days (+/-7) after the second vaccine dose. AZD1222 recipients whose second dose came at about 4 weeks and those whose second dose came at about 12 weeks were combined into one group, since spike-specific TCR depth and breadth did not differ between the two schedules. The vaccinee samples were drawn from two UK trials, COV001 and COV002, one of which was a single-blind randomized controlled phase 2/3 trial testing AZD1222 (ChAdOx1 nCoV-19) in healthy adults. For TCRbeta chain sequencing, PBMC samples were collected from trial participants at day 0 and at day 28 after the second dose. General findings and caveats noted by the study authors: After two AZD1222 doses, both the breadth and the depth of spike-specific TCRs were significantly higher than at day 0 and than in MenACWY recipients. Reportedly, close to half of the unique spike-specific TCRs recognized epitopes lying outside the regions that are mutated in the B.1.351 and B.1.1.7 variants. Participants were mostly white British and included more females than males, and it was suggested by the authors that clonal diversity may have been underestimated. No day 14 peak-response samples were available, so repertoires were characterized only after the peak T cell response. The vaccine-associated CD4 TCRs covered the entire spike protein, and the dominant responses fell in regions 160-218 and 743-854. The 56-69-year group was small, and its depth increase did not reach significance, likely because of low power. Conclusions about previously exposed vaccinees were limited because only a handful of AZD1222 recipients were SARS-CoV-2 seropositive at baseline.

Only a few counts were recorded for this clone. The clone's antigen remains unknown. Within one base of it there is no much larger clone, and no base qualities were kept. The TCR comes from an adult who received the AZD1222 COVID-19 vaccine. The sample in question was peripheral blood, obtained 28 days after the second AZD1222 dose.

The CDR3 here reads CASSFPSGTYNEQFF. The nucleotide sequence reads TGCGCCAGCAGCTTTCCTAGCGGGACCTACAATGAGCAGTTCTTC. This chain joins TRBV5-1 to TRBJ2-1, with 9 bases aligning to TRBD2. CDR1 and CDR2, looked up from the germline V gene, are SGHRS and YFSETQ. At the junction V is shortened by 2 bases and J by 2 bases; bases outside the gene matches: 2. From its cysteine to its phenylalanine, the CDR3 spans 15 amino acids. The read is trimmed to its CDR3 DNA, 45 bases read in frame from base 1.